The 8 T cell receptor beta chains given below trace back to one sample, sequenced in a study of shared clonotypes between healthy human individuals (dated by TCRdb to the early 2020s). Libraries were made using the immunoSEQ multiplex PCR assay. TCRdb carries this immuneACCESS record with in-frame sequences only. Its versions omit some clonotypes, under half of them owing to an unresolved V gene in the studies checked, with the rest unexplained. This sample has about 680,000 clones in its table, and around 67% of those were observed once. 1.5% to 2% of the sample lies in the top ten. Sequencing was performed on memory CD4+ T cells sorted from blood. Sample cell subset or site, as interpreted from the label and publication: CD45RA-negative fraction. The source is a woman younger than 45 in good health.

V gene TRBV14 combines with J gene TRBJ2-1; TRBD2 might be the D (5 bases). The CDR3 spans 16 residues. Germline V gene sequence: CDR1 SGHDN, CDR2 FVKESK. V was shortened by 2 bases and J by 3 bases, with 14 bases between the two germline ends. The CDR3 spells CASSQTYGIYYNEQFF. The CDR3 coding sequence is TGTGCCAGCAGCCAAACGTACGGGATCTACTACAATGAGCAGTTCTTC.

The rearrangement joins TRBV7-9 to TRBJ2-1; D is perhaps TRBD2 (6 bases). The germline V gene encodes CDR1 SEHNR and CDR2 FQNEAQ (reference sequence). The CDR3 spans 15 residues. The V end was cut by 5 bases, the J end by 4 bases, with 15 bases between. The CDR3 coding sequence is TGTGCCAGCAGCCCTTTCCGGGGGTCTTACAATGAGCAGTTCTTC. Encoded protein: CASSPFRGSYNEQFF.

The chain joins TRBV19 to TRBJ1-1, with 7 nucleotides matching TRBD1. The junction had 4 bases not matched to a gene; V was cut back by 1 base and J by 2 bases. The CDR3 extends over 15 amino acids. Germline V CDR1 and CDR2: LNHDA, SQIVND (reference sequence). The CDR3 DNA follows: TGTGCCAGTAGTATAGGGACAGGATACAACACTGAAGCTTTCTTT. It codes for CASSIGTGYNTEAFF.

V and J are TRBV5-1 and TRBJ2-5; D gene unclear. Trimming took 4 bases from V and 0 from J, leaving 13 bases between them. This CDR3 has 15 residues. Germline V gives CDR1 SGHRS, CDR2 YFSETQ. CDR3: CASSANGGYQETQYF. The CDR3 nucleotides read TGCGCCAGCAGCGCAAATGGTGGGTACCAAGAGACCCAGTACTTC. Supplemented by reference TRBV5-1 and TRBJ2-5, the full variable domain reads KAGVTQTPRYLIKTRGQQVTLSCSPISGHRSVSWYQQTPGQGLQFLFEYFSETQRNKGNFPGRFSGRQFSNSRSEMNVSTLELGDSALYLCASSANGGYQETQYFGPGTRLLVL.

The chain carries TRBV28 and TRBJ2-1, with TRBD2 identical over 10 bases. Germline CDR1 is MDHEN and CDR2 is SYDVKM. The CDR3 loop spans 17 amino acids. Trimming took 7 bases from V and 0 from J; bases not matched to a gene: 9. CDR3 sequence (DNA): TGTGCCAGCATTGGTAGCGGGAGGTGGAGCTCCTACAATGAGCAGTTCTTC. It codes for CASIGSGRWSSYNEQFF.

The rearrangement uses TRBV6-1 and TRBJ1-2; 7 bases line up with TRBD1. Germline V lookup: CDR1 MNHNS, CDR2 SASEGT. Trimming took 6 bases from V and 10 from J; bases not matched to a gene: 11. The CDR3 covers 13 residues. The CDR3 loop reads CASSVDREEAYTF. For the CDR3, the DNA is TGTGCCAGCAGCGTCGACAGGGAGGAGGCCTACACCTTC.

The rearrangement links TRBV6-6 to TRBJ1-1; D perhaps matches TRBD1 (6 bases). Germline CDR1 MNHNY, CDR2 SVGAGI (reference sequence). The CDR3 loop spans 13 amino acids. The V and J ends lost 6 bases and 1 base respectively, with 9 bases between them. CDR3 nucleotides: TGTGCCAGCAGATCACAGGGGAACACTGAAGCTTTCTTT. Protein: CASRSQGNTEAFF.

V and J are TRBV18 and TRBJ2-2; 8 positions match TRBD1. V gave up 6 bases and J gave up 0 bases; unmatched junction bases: 9. Germline V CDR1 and CDR2: KGHSH, LQKENI. This CDR3 has 17 residues. The CDR3 is CASSWGQDYPNTGELFF. The CDR3 region has the DNA TGTGCCAGCTCGTGGGGACAGGATTACCCGAACACCGGGGAGCTGTTTTTT.